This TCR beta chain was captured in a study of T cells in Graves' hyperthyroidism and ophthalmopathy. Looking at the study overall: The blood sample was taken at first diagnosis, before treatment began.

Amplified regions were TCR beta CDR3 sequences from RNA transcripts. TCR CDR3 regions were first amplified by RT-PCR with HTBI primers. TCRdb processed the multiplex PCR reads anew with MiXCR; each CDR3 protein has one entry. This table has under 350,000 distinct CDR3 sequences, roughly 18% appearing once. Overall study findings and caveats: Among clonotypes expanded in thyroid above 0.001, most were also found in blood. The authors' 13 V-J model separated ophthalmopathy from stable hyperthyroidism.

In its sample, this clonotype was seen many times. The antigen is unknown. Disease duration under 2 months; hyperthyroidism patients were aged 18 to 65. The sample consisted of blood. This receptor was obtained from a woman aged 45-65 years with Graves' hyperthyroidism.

The CDR3 DNA follows: TGTGCCAGCAGCACCCAGAGGGACACTGAAGCTTTCTTT. This encodes CASSTQRDTEAFF. The chain employs TRBV11-2 and TRBJ1-1; no firm D call. The CDR3 contains 13 residues. V was clipped by 5 bases and J by 3 bases, with 10 bases between them. CDR1 and CDR2 (germline): SGHAT, FQNNGV.